The source of this T cell receptor beta chain is a study of early T cells in non-severe SARS-CoV-2 infection. In the study overall: Unpaired chains resulted from sequencing bulk RNA of unsorted whole blood.

As to this clonotype: Its antigen is not known.

Findings of the study overall: Clonotype matching in VDJdb favored anti-spike CD8 responses and did not capture private and CD4 specificities.

CDR1 is DFQATT and CDR2 is SNEGSKA in the germline V gene (reference sequence). The V segment lost 6 bases and the J segment 3 bases; nucleotides outside the gene matches: 4. The CDR3 length is 14 residues. cDNA molecules, individually, were tagged with unique molecular identifiers. MiXCR was run by TCRdb on the 5' RACE reads, yielding one entry per CDR3 protein. The table has 60,000 to 65,000 distinct CDR3 sequences, roughly a tenth seen once; the top ten hold less than 1.5%. The chain is built from TRBV20-1 and TRBJ2-1; TRBD2 agrees at 11 bases. The sample consisted of whole blood. This sequence was found in an adult who was a healthcare worker with PCR-confirmed SARS-CoV-2 infection or an uninfected control (not recorded which). The CDR3 is CSARLAGLYNEQFF. Written as DNA, the CDR3 is TGCAGTGCCCGACTAGCGGGGCTCTACAATGAGCAGTTCTTC.